These 21 T cell receptor beta chains came from one sample sequenced in a study of T cell repertoires in cytomegalovirus infection. TCRdb called the reads again in MiXCR, with one record for every CDR3 protein. The profile shows roughly 230,000 distinct CDR3 sequences, approximately 22% of them singletons. Source material: CD8+ T cells from PBMCs. Receptors were obtained from a human donor in good health (CMV status not recorded). Some clones in this sample may be carry-over from other donors' samples.

The chain couples TRBV20-1 to TRBJ2-7; the D gene is possibly TRBD2 (5 bases). This CDR3 is built from 18 residues. The germline V gene encodes CDR1 DFQATT and CDR2 SNEGSKA (reference sequence). V shed 3 bases and J shed 0 bases, with 24 bases lying between them. CDR3 sequence: CSARGSRDSPIVSYEQYF. The CDR3 DNA follows: TGCAGTGCTAGGGGGAGCAGAGACTCGCCTATAGTCTCCTACGAGCAGTACTTC.

The chain recombines TRBV7-9 with TRBJ2-3; 7 nucleotides match TRBD2. CDR1 and CDR2 (germline): SEHNR, FQNEAQ (reference sequence). The ends lost 5 bases at V and 4 bases at J; junction bases unmatched: 6. This CDR3 spans 14 amino acids. CDR3 region: CASSPNGGSDTQYF. The CDR3 region has the DNA TGTGCCAGCAGCCCTAACGGGGGGTCAGATACGCAGTATTTT.

The rearrangement joins TRBV2 to TRBJ2-3, with D possibly matching TRBD2 (5 bases). Trimming cost V 6 bases and J 2 bases, with 15 bases left between them. Germline-derived CDR1 and CDR2 are SNHLY and FYNNEI. The CDR3 is made up of 15 amino acids. CDR3 in amino acids: CASSKGVGFTDTQYF. The CDR3 nucleotides read TGTGCCAGCAGCAAGGGAGTAGGATTCACAGATACGCAGTATTTT.

This chain joins TRBV12-3 or TRBV12-4 and TRBJ2-3, with D perhaps matching TRBD1 or TRBD2 (6 bases each). The CDR3 is 13 residues long. The V end lost 8 bases, the J end lost 4 bases, and 13 bases lay between the germline ends. CDR3 in DNA: TGTGCCAGCCTTTCCGGGGGCTCAGATACGCAGTATTTT. It codes for CASLSGGSDTQYF.

The chain is built from TRBV3-1 and TRBJ2-1; D gene ambiguous. The germline gives CDR1 LGHDT, CDR2 YNNKEL (reference sequence). The V end lost 1 base, the J end lost 6 bases, and 4 bases lay between the germline ends. This CDR3 spans 12 amino acids. CDR3 DNA sequence: TGTGCCAGCAGCCAAGGGTTCAATGAGCAGTTCTTC. This gives the protein CASSQGFNEQFF.

In its sample, this clonotype was seen a few times. The genes are TRBV2 and TRBJ2-1; 9 positions match TRBD2. The CDR3 loop spans 15 amino acids. The trim removed 8 bases at V and 2 bases at J, leaving 7 bases unmatched. Germline CDR1 and CDR2: SNHLY and FYNNEI. In nucleotides, the CDR3 is TGTGCCAGCCTCGGGGGCGGGGGGGCCTACAATGAGCAGTTCTTC. It translates to CASLGGGGAYNEQFF.

This clonotype showed up many times. The DNA of the CDR3 is TGTGCCAGCAGCTTAAGTCAGTATAGCAATCAGCCCCAGCATTTT. Protein product: CASSLSQYSNQPQHF. J is TRBJ1-5 and V is TRBV7-8; D uncertain. Germline V lookup: CDR1 SGHVS, CDR2 FQNEAQ. The CDR3 has 15 residues. V gave up 2 bases and J gave up 0 bases, with 8 bases separating them.

The V call is TRBV12-3 or TRBV12-4, the J call TRBJ2-1; D remains ambiguous. Deletions cut 5 bases from V and 7 bases from J, with 3 bases between. The length of the CDR3 is 10 residues. The CDR3 sequence is CASSVNEQFF. The CDR3 DNA reads TGTGCCAGCAGTGTAAATGAGCAGTTCTTC.

This clonotype turned up a few times. V and J are TRBV12-3 or TRBV12-4 and TRBJ2-2, with a tentative D call TRBD1 (6 bases). The ends were cut back, 2 bases at V and 12 bases at J, with 16 bases in the middle. The length of the CDR3 is 14 residues. The CDR3 spells CASSLTSRDNQLFF. In DNA, the CDR3 is TGTGCCAGCAGTTTAACCTCACGGGACAACCAGCTGTTTTTT.

This clonotype has only a few counts. The rearrangement joins TRBV12-3 or TRBV12-4 to TRBJ1-5; D is ambiguous. The CDR3 runs 14 residues. V gave up 6 bases and J gave up 4 bases, with 13 bases separating them. The CDR3 protein is CASSTVGVNQPQHF. CDR3 in DNA: TGTGCCAGCAGCACCGTTGGCGTTAATCAGCCCCAGCATTTT.

At least ten counts were recorded for this clonotype. This chain joins TRBV7-8 and TRBJ2-7, with unresolved D. The CDR3 length is 14 residues. V was pared by 1 base and J by 1 base, with 8 bases between. Germline assignment: CDR1 SGHVS and CDR2 FQNEAQ. This CDR3 reads CASSLVGHSYEQYF. In DNA form, the CDR3 reads TGTGCCAGCAGCTTAGTAGGTCATTCCTACGAGCAGTACTTC. The whole variable domain, filled in from reference TRBV7-8 and TRBJ2-7, reads GAGVSQSPRYKVAKRGQDVALRCDPISGHVSLFWYQQALGQGPEFLTYFQNEAQLDKSGLPSDRFFAERPEGSVSTLKIQRTQQEDSAVYLCASSLVGHSYEQYFGPGTRLTVT.

This sequence joins TRBV20-1 and TRBJ2-5; D may match TRBD1 or TRBD2 (5 bases each). The CDR3 is 15 residues long. V was cut by 3 bases and J by 5 bases, with 19 bases left in between. CDR1 DFQATT and CDR2 SNEGSKA come from the germline V gene (reference sequence). CDR3 amino acids: CSASGDWLGEETQYF. The CDR3 DNA reads as TGCAGTGCTAGTGGGGATTGGCTAGGGGAGGAGACCCAGTACTTC.

This clonotype was observed at least ten times. The genes are TRBV28 and TRBJ2-7; D possibly corresponds to TRBD1 (6 bases). The germline V gene encodes CDR1 MDHEN and CDR2 SYDVKM. This CDR3 contains 15 residues. The V gene lost 6 bases and the J gene lost 1 base, with 16 bases spanning the gap. In nucleotides, the CDR3 is TGTGCCAGCAGGCCAGGGCAGGGGTCATCCTACGAGCAGTACTTC. This translates into CASRPGQGSSYEQYF.

The sample holds many counts of this clonotype. The chain has TRBV6-5 and TRBJ1-5; 10 nucleotides match TRBD1. CDR1 is MNHEY, CDR2 SVGAGI, per germline. This CDR3 is built from 15 residues. V lost 5 bases and J lost 4; bases outside the gene matches: 5. As DNA, the CDR3 is TGTGCCAGCAGTCCGGGGACAGGGGCTAATCAGCCCCAGCATTTT. This sequence encodes CASSPGTGANQPQHF.

The V and J genes are TRBV2 and TRBJ1-1; D might be TRBD1 (5 bases). Between the trimmed V and J ends, which lost 8 bases and 4 bases, there was a span of 17 bases. In germline, CDR1 is SNHLY, CDR2 FYNNEI. The CDR3 runs 14 residues. CDR3 in amino acids: CASRGVWGSTEAFF. The CDR3 bases are TGTGCCAGCCGGGGTGTGTGGGGGAGCACTGAAGCTTTCTTT.

This clonotype was seen a few times. This rearrangement joins TRBV29-1 to TRBJ2-3; D is possibly TRBD1 or TRBD2 (5 bases each). Trimming removed 2 bases at V and 10 bases at J, with 7 bases between. The CDR3 runs to 10 residues. Germline V gene data show CDR1 as SQVTM and CDR2 as ANQGSEA. In DNA, the CDR3 is TGCAGCGTTGAACAGGGAGCGCAGTATTTT. Encoded protein: CSVEQGAQYF.

The chain couples TRBV7-9 to TRBJ2-7, with 7 bases lining up with TRBD1. Germline trimming cut 2 bases from V and 6 bases from J; bases unmatched to any gene: 7. Germline V gene lookup returns CDR1 SEHNR and CDR2 FQNEAQ (reference sequence). The CDR3 totals 14 residues. The CDR3 sequence is CASSLFRSGGEQYF. The CDR3, as DNA: TGTGCCAGCAGCTTATTCAGATCAGGGGGCGAGCAGTACTTC.

This clonotype has ten or more counts. The chain employs TRBV7-9 and TRBJ2-7; no firm D call. This CDR3 spans 12 amino acids. Trimming pared 3 bases from V and 3 bases from J, leaving 6 bases between. The germline V gene has CDR1 SEHNR and CDR2 FQNEAQ (reference sequence). CDR3 residues: CASSFGFYEQYF. CDR3 sequence (DNA): TGTGCCAGCAGCTTCGGGTTCTACGAGCAGTACTTC.

This chain joins TRBV6-6 and TRBJ2-5, with a weak D call TRBD2 (5 bases). CDR3 size: 14 residues. The V and J ends lost 10 bases and 1 base respectively, with 16 bases between them. CDR1 and CDR2 from the germline V gene are MNHNY and SVGAGI (reference sequence). As DNA, the CDR3 is TGTGCCACCCGGACTGCCATCGCCCAAGAGACCCAGTACTTC. It codes for CATRTAIAQETQYF.

This clonotype appeared a few times. The chain is built from TRBV19 and TRBJ1-1; tentative D call: TRBD1 (6 bases). Germline V lookup: CDR1 LNHDA, CDR2 SQIVND (reference sequence). The CDR3 is 15 residues long. The V end lost 7 bases, the J end lost 0 bases, and 15 bases lay between the germline ends. DNA of the CDR3: TGTGCCAGTACCCTCCTACAGGGTATGAACACTGAAGCTTTCTTT. Translation: CASTLLQGMNTEAFF.

The rearrangement links TRBV6-6 to TRBJ1-1; no reliable D call. The germline CDR1 and CDR2 sequences are MNHNY and SVGAGI (reference sequence). The ends were cut back, 0 bases at V and 1 base at J, with 9 bases in the middle. This CDR3 is built from 15 residues. The DNA of the CDR3 is TGTGCCAGCAGTTACTCGGCAGGCCCGAACACTGAAGCTTTCTTT. It translates to CASSYSAGPNTEAFF.